The next 18 T cell receptor beta chains were all read from a single sample in a study of blood T cell repertoires in COVID-19. Measured with immunoSEQ multiplex PCR; TCRdb has only the in-frame clones, and not every one. Of roughly 190,000 clones listed, approximately 94% are singletons. The sample comprised peripheral blood. The receptors originated from a man aged 30 to 39 with COVID-19, enrolled during active disease.

J is TRBJ1-5 and V is TRBV7-9; D possibly corresponds to TRBD1 (6 bases). Trimming pared 5 bases from V and 1 base from J, leaving 15 bases between. Germline V lookup: CDR1 SEHNR, CDR2 FQNEAQ (reference sequence). The CDR3 extends over 16 amino acids. CDR3 in DNA: TGTGCCAGCAGCCCTGGCCGGGGGGCGAGCAATCAGCCCCAGCATTTT. This translates into CASSPGRGASNQPQHF. Looking up the rest from reference TRBV7-9 and TRBJ1-5 gives the full variable domain: DTGVSQNPRHKITKRGQNVTFRCDPISEHNRLYWYRQTLGQGPEFLTYFQNEAQLEKSRLLSDRFSAERPKGSFSTLEIQRTEQGDSAMYLCASSPGRGASNQPQHFGDGTRLSIL.

This chain links TRBV14 with TRBJ2-7; D is uncertain. Germline V gives CDR1 SGHDN, CDR2 FVKESK. The V end lost 1 base, the J end lost 2 bases, and 6 bases lay between the germline ends. The CDR3 runs 13 residues. CDR3 sequence: CASSQAQTYEQYF. The CDR3 nucleotides read TGTGCCAGCAGCCAAGCGCAGACCTACGAGCAGTACTTC.

The V and J genes are TRBV3-1 (or the pseudogene TRBV3-2) and TRBJ1-6; TRBD1 is a possible D gene (5 bases). V was trimmed by 3 bases and J by 5 bases, leaving 8 bases between them. Germline lookup yields CDR1 LGHDT and CDR2 YNNKEL (reference sequence). This CDR3 has 14 residues. The chain's CDR3 is CASSQTEDNSPLHF. The CDR3, as DNA: TGTGCCAGCAGCCAGACAGAAGATAATTCACCCCTCCACTTT.

The V gene is TRBV18, the J gene TRBJ2-3; 11 bases are shared with TRBD2. The CDR3 has 15 amino acids. Trimming at V came to 7 bases and at J to 4 bases, leaving 7 bases not matched to a gene. Looked up from germline, CDR1 is KGHSH and CDR2 is LQKENI. CDR3: CASYQTSGGADTQYF. The CDR3 bases are TGTGCCAGCTACCAAACTAGCGGGGGAGCAGATACGCAGTATTTT.

This clone was detected once. V and J are TRBV7-3 and TRBJ1-6; D perhaps matches TRBD1 (5 bases). V was shortened by 5 bases and J by 6 bases, with 11 bases between the two germline ends. The CDR3 consists of 14 residues. Germline values: CDR1 SGHTA, CDR2 FQGTGA. CDR3 DNA: TGTGCCAGCAGCCCCCTCGGGGGTAATTCACCCCTCCACTTT. This gives the protein CASSPLGGNSPLHF.

V gene TRBV5-1 combines with J gene TRBJ1-1; 8 nucleotides line up with TRBD1. Germline CDR1 SGHRS, CDR2 YFSETQ. Trimming cost V 4 bases and J 6 bases; bases outside gene matches: 5. The CDR3 totals 13 residues. As DNA, the CDR3 is TGCGCCAGCAGCGTAGGACAGGGCCCTGAAGCTTTCTTT. Translating it yields CASSVGQGPEAFF.

The V gene is TRBV7-6, the J gene TRBJ2-7, with TRBD1 matching over 9 bases. Trimming cost V 0 bases and J 7 bases; bases outside gene matches: 10. CDR1 is SGHVS and CDR2 is FNYEAQ in the germline V gene. This CDR3 is built from 16 residues. DNA of the CDR3: TGTGCCAGCAGCTTAGCTACAGGGGGCTTCACGGTAGAGCAGTACTTC. The encoded protein is CASSLATGGFTVEQYF.

This clone occurred once. The chain recombines TRBV11-2 with TRBJ1-1; D is undetermined. The CDR3 runs to 13 residues. With 5 bases removed from V and 5 bases from J, the gap between germline ends came to 12 bases. Germline values: CDR1 SGHAT, CDR2 FQNNGV. CDR3 in amino acids: CASSQTSGTEAFF. The CDR3 DNA reads as TGTGCCAGCAGCCAGACAAGCGGTACTGAAGCTTTCTTT.

The J gene is TRBJ1-1, the V gene TRBV27, with a weak D call TRBD1 (6 bases). The CDR3 has 13 residues. Germline V CDR1 and CDR2: MNHEY, SMNVEV (reference sequence). V was trimmed by 5 bases and J by 7 bases, leaving 14 bases between them. The CDR3 nucleotides are TGTGCCAGCAGTCCTGAGACAGGACGTGAAGCTTTCTTT. The encoded protein is CASSPETGREAFF.

The V gene is TRBV19, the J gene TRBJ1-4; possible D gene TRBD1, 6 bases. Germline V CDR1 and CDR2: LNHDA, SQIVND (reference sequence). V shed 8 bases and J shed 10 bases, with 17 bases lying between them. The CDR3 has 13 amino acids. CDR3 nucleotides: TGTGCCAGTTGCAACAGGGTAGGAGGAAAACTGTTTTTT. It is translated as CASCNRVGGKLFF. The variable domain in full, completed from reference TRBV19 and TRBJ1-4, reads DGGITQSPKYLFRKEGQNVTLSCEQNLNHDAMYWYRQDPGQGLRLIYYSQIVNDFQKGDIAEGYSVSREKKESFPLTVTSAQKNPTAFYLCASCNRVGGKLFFGSGTQLSVL.

Only one count was recorded for this clone. The J gene is TRBJ2-7, the V gene TRBV5-4, with 8 positions matching TRBD2. CDR3 length: 15 residues. The germline V gene encodes CDR1 SGHNT and CDR2 YYREEE (reference sequence). With V trimmed by 4 bases and J by 0 bases, 6 bases remained unmatched. The CDR3 DNA reads TGTGCCAGCAGCGGGACTAGGGGCACCTCCTACGAGCAGTACTTC. This translates into CASSGTRGTSYEQYF.

This clone was counted once. This chain joins TRBV6-5 and TRBJ2-7; no definite D call. V lost 0 bases and J lost 5, with 17 bases in between. CDR1 is MNHEY, CDR2 SVGAGI, per germline. The CDR3 sequence is 16 residues long. Here the CDR3 DNA reads TGTGCCAGCAGTTACTCATGGGCTCCACTGCTCCACGAGCAGTACTTC. Translated, it gives CASSYSWAPLLHEQYF.

J is TRBJ2-3 and V is TRBV21-1; the listed D gene, TRBD1, was not tested against the DNA. TRBV21-1 represents a pseudogene. The CDR3 is made up of 17 amino acids. The CDR3 coding sequence is TGTGCCAGCAGCAAAGACATCCCCAGACAGGGGGCAGATACGCAGTATTTT. It yields the protein CASSKDIPRQGADTQYF.

This chain connects TRBV5-1 to TRBJ1-2; D is undetermined. There are 14 residues in the CDR3. CDR1 is SGHRS and CDR2 is YFSETQ in the germline V gene. V lost 6 bases and J lost 0, with 12 bases in between. The CDR3 region is CASTPPGPNYGYTF. The CDR3 nucleotides read TGCGCCAGCACACCCCCAGGCCCTAACTATGGCTACACCTTC. The complete variable domain, with remaining parts taken from reference TRBV5-1 and TRBJ1-2, reads KAGVTQTPRYLIKTRGQQVTLSCSPISGHRSVSWYQQTPGQGLQFLFEYFSETQRNKGNFPGRFSGRQFSNSRSEMNVSTLELGDSALYLCASTPPGPNYGYTFGSGTRLTVV.

The chain has TRBV19 and TRBJ1-3, with a tentative D call TRBD1 (5 bases). Per the germline V gene, CDR1 is LNHDA and CDR2 is SQIVND (reference sequence). The CDR3 is 14 residues long. V lost 4 bases and J lost 0, with 7 bases in between. The CDR3 DNA sequence: TGTGCCAGTAGTAGACAGACCTCTGGAAACACCATATATTTT. It yields the protein CASSRQTSGNTIYF.

The chain has TRBV4-1 and TRBJ1-1; D uncertain. Germline CDR1 MGHRA, CDR2 YSYEKL. Trimming cost V 4 bases and J 3 bases, with 15 bases left between them. This CDR3 has 15 amino acids. CDR3 region: CASSPEGRADTEAFF. In DNA, the CDR3 is TGCGCCAGCAGCCCCGAGGGCCGGGCGGACACTGAAGCTTTCTTT.

V is TRBV4-1 and J is TRBJ2-5, with D possibly being TRBD2 (5 bases). V was trimmed by 1 base and J by 5 bases, leaving 11 bases between them. This CDR3 is 14 amino acids long. The germline gives CDR1 MGHRA, CDR2 YSYEKL. CDR3 protein: CASSQVIGMETQYF. In nucleotides, the CDR3 is TGCGCCAGCAGCCAAGTCATCGGGATGGAGACCCAGTACTTC.

The chain couples TRBV2 to TRBJ1-5, with D hard to call. The CDR3 totals 14 residues. Germline V lookup: CDR1 SNHLY, CDR2 FYNNEI. The germline V and J ends were trimmed by 6 bases and 2 bases, with 11 bases remaining between them. The CDR3 loop reads CASRLGEGNQPQHF. Written as DNA, the CDR3 is TGTGCCAGCAGGCTCGGGGAGGGCAATCAGCCCCAGCATTTT.